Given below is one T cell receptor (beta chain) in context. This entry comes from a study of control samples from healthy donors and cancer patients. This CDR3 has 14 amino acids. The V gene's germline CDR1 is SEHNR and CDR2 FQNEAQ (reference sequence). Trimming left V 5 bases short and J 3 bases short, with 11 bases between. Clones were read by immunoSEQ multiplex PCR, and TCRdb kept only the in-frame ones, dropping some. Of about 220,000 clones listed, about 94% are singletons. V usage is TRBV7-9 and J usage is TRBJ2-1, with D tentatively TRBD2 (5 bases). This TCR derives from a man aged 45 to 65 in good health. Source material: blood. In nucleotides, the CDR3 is TGTGCCAGCAGCAGAGATGCGGGCTACAATGAGCAGTTCTTC. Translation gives CASSRDAGYNEQFF.